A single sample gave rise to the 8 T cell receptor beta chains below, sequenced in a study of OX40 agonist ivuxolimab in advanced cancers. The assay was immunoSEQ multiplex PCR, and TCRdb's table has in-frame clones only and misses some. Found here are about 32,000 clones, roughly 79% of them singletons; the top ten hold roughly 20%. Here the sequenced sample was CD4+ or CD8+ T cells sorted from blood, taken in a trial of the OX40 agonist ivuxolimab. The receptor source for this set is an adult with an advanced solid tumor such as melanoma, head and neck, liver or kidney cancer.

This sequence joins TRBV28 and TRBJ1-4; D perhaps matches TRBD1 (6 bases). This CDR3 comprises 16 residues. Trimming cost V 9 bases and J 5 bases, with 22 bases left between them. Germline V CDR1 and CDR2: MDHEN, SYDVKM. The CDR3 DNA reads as TGTGCCAGTAGCAGTTTGGGGGGACACGAGAATGAAAAACTGTTTTTT. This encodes CASSSLGGHENEKLFF.

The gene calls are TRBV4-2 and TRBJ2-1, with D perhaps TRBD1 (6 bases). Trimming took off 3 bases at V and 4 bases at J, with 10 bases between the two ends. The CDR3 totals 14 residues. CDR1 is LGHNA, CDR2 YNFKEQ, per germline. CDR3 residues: CASSQKRGYNEQFF. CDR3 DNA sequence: TGTGCCAGCAGCCAGAAGAGGGGGTACAATGAGCAGTTCTTC.

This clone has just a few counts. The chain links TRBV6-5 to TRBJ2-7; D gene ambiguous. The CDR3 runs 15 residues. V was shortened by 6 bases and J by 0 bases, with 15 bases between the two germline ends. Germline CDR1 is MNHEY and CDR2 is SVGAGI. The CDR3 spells CASSPSQVSSYEQYF. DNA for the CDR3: TGTGCCAGCAGCCCCAGTCAGGTTTCCTCCTACGAGCAGTACTTC.

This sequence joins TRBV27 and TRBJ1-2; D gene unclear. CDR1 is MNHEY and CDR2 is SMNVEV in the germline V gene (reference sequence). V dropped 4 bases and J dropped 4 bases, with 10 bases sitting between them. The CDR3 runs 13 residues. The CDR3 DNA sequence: TGTGCCAGCAGTTCTCCTATGGGCTATGGCTACACCTTC. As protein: CASSSPMGYGYTF.

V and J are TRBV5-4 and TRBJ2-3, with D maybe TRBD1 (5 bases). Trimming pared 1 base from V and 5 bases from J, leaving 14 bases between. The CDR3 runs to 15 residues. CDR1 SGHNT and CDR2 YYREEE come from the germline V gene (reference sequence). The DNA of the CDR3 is TGTGCCAGCAGCTTGACGACAGTGAGAGGAGATACGCAGTATTTT. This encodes CASSLTTVRGDTQYF.

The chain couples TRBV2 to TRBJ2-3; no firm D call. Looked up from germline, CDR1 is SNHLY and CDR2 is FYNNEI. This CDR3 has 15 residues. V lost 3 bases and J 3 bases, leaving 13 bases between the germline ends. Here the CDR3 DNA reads TGTGCCAGCAGTGACCCAGGCCCAAGGACAGATACGCAGTATTTT. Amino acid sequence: CASSDPGPRTDTQYF.

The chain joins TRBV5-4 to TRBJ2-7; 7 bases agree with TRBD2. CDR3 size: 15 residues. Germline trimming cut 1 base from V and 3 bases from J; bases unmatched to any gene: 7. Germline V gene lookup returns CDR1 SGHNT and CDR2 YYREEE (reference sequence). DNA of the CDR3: TGTGCCAGCAGCTTGCCCGGAGCGGGAAGCTACGAGCAGTACTTC. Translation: CASSLPGAGSYEQYF.

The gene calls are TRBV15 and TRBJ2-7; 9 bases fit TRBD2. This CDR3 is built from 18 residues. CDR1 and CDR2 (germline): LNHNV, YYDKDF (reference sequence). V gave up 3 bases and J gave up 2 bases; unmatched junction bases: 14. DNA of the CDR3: TGTGCCACCAGCAGGCCGGCGGGTCTAGCGGGGAGTCCCTACGAGCAGTACTTC. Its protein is CATSRPAGLAGSPYEQYF.